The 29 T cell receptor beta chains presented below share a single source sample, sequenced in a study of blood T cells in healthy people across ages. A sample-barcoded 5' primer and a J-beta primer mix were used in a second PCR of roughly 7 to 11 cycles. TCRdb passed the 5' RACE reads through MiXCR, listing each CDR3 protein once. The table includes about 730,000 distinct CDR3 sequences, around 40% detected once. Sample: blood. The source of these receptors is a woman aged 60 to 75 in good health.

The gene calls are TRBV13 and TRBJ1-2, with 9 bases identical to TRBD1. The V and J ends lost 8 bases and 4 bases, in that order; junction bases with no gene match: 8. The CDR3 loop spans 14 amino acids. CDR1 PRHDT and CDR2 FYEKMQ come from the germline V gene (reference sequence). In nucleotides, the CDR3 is TGTGCCAGCTCAAGGGGGACAGGGAGCTATGGCTACACCTTC. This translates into CASSRGTGSYGYTF. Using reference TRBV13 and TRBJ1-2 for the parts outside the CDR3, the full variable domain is AAGVIQSPRHLIKEKRETATLKCYPIPRHDTVYWYQQGPGQDPQFLISFYEKMQSDKGSIPDRFSAQQFSDYHSELNMSSLELGDSALYFCASSRGTGSYGYTFGSGTRLTVV.

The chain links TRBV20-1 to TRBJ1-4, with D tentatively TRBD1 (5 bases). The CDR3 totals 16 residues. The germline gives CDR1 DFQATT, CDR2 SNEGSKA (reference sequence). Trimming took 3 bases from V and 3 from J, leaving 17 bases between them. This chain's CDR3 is CSASPEWDGPNEKLFF. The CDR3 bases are TGCAGTGCTAGCCCCGAGTGGGACGGACCTAATGAAAAACTGTTTTTT.

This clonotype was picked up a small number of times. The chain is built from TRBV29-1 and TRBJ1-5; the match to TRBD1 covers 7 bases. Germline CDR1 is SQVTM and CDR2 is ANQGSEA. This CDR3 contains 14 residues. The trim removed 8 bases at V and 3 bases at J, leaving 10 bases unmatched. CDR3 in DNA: TGCAGCTTTTCGACAGGGACTACCAATCAGCCCCAGCATTTT. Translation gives CSFSTGTTNQPQHF.

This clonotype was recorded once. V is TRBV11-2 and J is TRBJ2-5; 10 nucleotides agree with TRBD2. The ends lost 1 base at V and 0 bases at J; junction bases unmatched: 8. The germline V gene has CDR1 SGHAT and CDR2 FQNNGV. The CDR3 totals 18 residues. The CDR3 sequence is CASSLGPGTSVYQETQYF. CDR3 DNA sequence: TGTGCCAGCAGCTTAGGGCCCGGGACTAGCGTGTACCAAGAGACCCAGTACTTC.

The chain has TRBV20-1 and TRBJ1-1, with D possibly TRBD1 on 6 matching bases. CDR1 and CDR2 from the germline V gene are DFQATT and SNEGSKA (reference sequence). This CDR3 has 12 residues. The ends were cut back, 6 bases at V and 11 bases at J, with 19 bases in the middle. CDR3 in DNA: TGCAGTGCGAGGAGGCAGGGGTCTCGGGCTTTCTTT. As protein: CSARRQGSRAFF.

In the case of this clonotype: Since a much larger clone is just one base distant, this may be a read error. This CDR3 reads CASSSTSDGETQFF. The CDR3 nucleotides are TGCGCCAGCAGCAGTACTAGCGACGGGGAGACCCAGTTCTTC. This chain joins TRBV5-1 and TRBJ2-1; 7 bases agree with TRBD2. Germline V CDR1 and CDR2: SGHRS, YFSETQ. V was clipped by 4 bases and J by 13 bases; unmatched bases: 14. The CDR3 length is 14 residues. Full variable domain (missing parts from reference TRBV5-1 and TRBJ2-1): KAGVTQTPRYLIKTRGQQVTLSCSPISGHRSVSWYQQTPGQGLQFLFEYFSETQRNKGNFPGRFSGRQFSNSRSEMNVSTLELGDSALYLCASSSTSDGETQFFGPGTRLTVL.

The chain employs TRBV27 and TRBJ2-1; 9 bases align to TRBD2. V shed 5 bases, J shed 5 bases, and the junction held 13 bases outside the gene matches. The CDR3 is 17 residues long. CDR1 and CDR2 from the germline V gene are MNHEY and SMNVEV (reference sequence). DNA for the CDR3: TGTGCCAGCAGTCCTACTAGCGGGTCGGCCATAAACAATGAGCAGTTCTTC. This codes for CASSPTSGSAINNEQFF.

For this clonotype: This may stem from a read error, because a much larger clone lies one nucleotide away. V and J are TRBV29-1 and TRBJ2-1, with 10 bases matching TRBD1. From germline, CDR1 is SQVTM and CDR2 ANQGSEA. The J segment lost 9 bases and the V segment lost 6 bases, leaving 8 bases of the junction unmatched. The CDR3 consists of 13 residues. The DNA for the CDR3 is TGCAGCGTCGACAGGGGGCGCATAAGTGAGCAGTTCTTC. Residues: CSVDRGRISEQFF.

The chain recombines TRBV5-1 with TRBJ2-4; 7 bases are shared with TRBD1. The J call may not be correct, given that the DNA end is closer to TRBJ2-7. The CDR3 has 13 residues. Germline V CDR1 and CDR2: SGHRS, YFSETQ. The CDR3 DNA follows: TGCGCCAGTTCTTCAGGGGGTGACTACGAGCAGTACTTC. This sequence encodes CASSSGGDYEQYF.

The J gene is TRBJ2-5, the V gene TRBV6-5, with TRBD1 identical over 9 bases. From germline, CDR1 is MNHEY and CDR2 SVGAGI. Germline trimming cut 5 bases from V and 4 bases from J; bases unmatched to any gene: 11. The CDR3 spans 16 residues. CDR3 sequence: CASSPGQGTRGETQYF. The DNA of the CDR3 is TGTGCCAGCAGTCCCGGACAGGGGACAAGGGGAGAGACCCAGTACTTC.

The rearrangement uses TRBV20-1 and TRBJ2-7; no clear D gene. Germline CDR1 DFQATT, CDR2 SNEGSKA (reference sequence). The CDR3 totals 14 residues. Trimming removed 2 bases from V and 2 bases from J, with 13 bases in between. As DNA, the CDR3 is TGCAGTGCTAGAAGGGCAGACAAAACCTACGAGCAGTACTTC. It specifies CSARRADKTYEQYF.

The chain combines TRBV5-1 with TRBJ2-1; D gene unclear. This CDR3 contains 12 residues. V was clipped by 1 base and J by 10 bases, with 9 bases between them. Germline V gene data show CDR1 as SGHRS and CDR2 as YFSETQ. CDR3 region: CASSLTREEQFF. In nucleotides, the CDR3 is TGCGCCAGCAGCTTGACACGAGAGGAGCAGTTCTTC.

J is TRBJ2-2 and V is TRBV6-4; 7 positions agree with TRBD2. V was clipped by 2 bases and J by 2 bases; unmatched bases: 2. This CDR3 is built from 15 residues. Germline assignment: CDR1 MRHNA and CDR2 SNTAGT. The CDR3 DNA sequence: TGTGCCAGCAGTGACGCGGGGGAAAACACCGGGGAGCTGTTTTTT. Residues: CASSDAGENTGELFF.

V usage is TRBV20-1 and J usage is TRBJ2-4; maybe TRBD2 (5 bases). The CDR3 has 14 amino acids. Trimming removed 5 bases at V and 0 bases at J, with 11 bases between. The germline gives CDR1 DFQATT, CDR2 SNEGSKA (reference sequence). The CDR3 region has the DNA TGCAGTGCTGCCGGGGAGATAGCCAAAAACATTCAGTACTTC. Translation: CSAAGEIAKNIQYF.

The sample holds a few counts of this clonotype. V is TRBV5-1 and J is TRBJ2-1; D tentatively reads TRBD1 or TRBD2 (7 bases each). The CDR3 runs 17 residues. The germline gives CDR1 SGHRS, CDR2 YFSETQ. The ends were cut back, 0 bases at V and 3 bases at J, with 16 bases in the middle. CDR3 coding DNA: TGCGCCAGCAGCTTGGAAAGCGGGACAGTGGTCTACAATGAGCAGTTCTTC. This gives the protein CASSLESGTVVYNEQFF.

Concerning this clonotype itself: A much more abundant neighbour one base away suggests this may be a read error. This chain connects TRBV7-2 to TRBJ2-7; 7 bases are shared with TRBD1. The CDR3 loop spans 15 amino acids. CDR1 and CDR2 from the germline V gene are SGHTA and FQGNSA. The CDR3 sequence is CAGSLPGTVSYEQYF. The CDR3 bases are TGTGCCGGCAGCTTACCTGGGACAGTCTCCTACGAGCAGTACTTC. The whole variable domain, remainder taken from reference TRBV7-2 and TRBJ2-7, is GAGVSQSPSNKVTEKGKDVELRCDPISGHTALYWYRQSLGQGLEFLIYFQGNSAPDKSGLPSDRFSAERTGGSVSTLTIQRTQQEDSAVYLCAGSLPGTVSYEQYFGPGTRLTVT.

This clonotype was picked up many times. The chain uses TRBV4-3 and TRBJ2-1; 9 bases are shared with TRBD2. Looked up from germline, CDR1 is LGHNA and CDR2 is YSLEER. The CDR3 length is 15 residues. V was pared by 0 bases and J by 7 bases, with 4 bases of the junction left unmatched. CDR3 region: CASSQDSGRGNEQFF. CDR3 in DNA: TGCGCCAGCAGCCAAGATAGCGGGAGAGGTAATGAGCAGTTCTTC.

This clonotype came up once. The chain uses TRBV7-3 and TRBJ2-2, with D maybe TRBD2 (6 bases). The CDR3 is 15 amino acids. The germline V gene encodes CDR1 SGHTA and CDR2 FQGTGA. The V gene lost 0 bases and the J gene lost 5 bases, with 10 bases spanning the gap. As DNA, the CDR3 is TGTGCCAGCAGCTTAACGTGGGAGGAAACCGGGGAGCTGTTTTTT. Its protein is CASSLTWEETGELFF.

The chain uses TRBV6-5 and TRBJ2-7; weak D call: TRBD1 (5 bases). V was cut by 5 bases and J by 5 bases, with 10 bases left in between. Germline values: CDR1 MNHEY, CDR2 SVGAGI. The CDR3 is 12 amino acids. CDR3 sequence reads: CASSPQAHEQYF. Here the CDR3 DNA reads TGTGCCAGCAGTCCACAGGCCCACGAGCAGTACTTC.

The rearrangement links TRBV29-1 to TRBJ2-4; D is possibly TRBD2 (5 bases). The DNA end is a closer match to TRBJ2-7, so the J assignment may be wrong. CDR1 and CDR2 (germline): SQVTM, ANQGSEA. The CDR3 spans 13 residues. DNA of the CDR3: TGCAGCGTTGAACTTTCGGGAACGGACGAGCAGTACTTC. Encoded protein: CSVELSGTDEQYF.

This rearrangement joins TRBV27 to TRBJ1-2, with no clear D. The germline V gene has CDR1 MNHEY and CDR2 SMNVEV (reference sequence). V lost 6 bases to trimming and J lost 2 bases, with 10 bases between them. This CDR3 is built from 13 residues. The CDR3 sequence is CASREVGNYGYTF. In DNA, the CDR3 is TGTGCCAGCAGGGAGGTTGGAAACTATGGCTACACCTTC.

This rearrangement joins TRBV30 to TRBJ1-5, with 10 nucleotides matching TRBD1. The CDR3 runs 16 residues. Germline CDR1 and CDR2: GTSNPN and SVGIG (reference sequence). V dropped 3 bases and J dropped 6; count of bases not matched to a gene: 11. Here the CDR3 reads CAWSREKTGGGQPQHF. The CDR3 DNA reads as TGTGCCTGGAGCCGAGAAAAGACAGGGGGCGGTCAGCCCCAGCATTTT.

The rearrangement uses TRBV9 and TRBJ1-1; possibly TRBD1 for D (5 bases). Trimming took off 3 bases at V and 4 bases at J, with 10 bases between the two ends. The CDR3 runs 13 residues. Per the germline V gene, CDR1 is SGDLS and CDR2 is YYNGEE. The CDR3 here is CASSGGGRTEAFF. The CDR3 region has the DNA TGTGCCAGCAGCGGGGGGGGTCGCACTGAAGCTTTCTTT.

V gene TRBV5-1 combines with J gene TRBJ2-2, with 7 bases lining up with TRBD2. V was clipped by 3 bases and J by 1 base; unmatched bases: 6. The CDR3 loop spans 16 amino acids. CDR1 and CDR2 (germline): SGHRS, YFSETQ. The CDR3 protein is CASSSSSGENTGELFF. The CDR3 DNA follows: TGCGCCAGCAGCTCATCTAGCGGCGAGAACACCGGGGAGCTGTTTTTT. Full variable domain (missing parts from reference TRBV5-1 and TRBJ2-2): KAGVTQTPRYLIKTRGQQVTLSCSPISGHRSVSWYQQTPGQGLQFLFEYFSETQRNKGNFPGRFSGRQFSNSRSEMNVSTLELGDSALYLCASSSSSGENTGELFFGEGSRLTVL.

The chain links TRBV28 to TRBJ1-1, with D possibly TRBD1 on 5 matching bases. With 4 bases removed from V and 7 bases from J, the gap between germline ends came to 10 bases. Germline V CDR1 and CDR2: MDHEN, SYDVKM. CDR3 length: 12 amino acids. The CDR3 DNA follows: TGTGCCAGCAGTTGGGGGGAGGGTGAAGCTTTCTTT. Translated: CASSWGEGEAFF.

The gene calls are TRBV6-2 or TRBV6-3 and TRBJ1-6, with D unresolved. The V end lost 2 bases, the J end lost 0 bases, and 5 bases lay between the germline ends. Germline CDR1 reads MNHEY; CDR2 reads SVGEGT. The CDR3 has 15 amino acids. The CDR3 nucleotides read TGTGCCAGCAGTTACGAAAGCTCCTATAATTCACCCCTCCACTTT. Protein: CASSYESSYNSPLHF.

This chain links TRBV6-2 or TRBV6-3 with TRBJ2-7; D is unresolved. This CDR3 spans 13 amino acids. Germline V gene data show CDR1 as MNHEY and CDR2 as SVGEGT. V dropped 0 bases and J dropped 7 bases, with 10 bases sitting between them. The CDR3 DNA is TGTGCCAGCAGTTACTCCATCCCTGTGGAGCAGTACTTC. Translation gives CASSYSIPVEQYF.

CDR3: CASILKGPYNEQFF. CDR3 sequence (DNA): TGTGCCAGCATTCTAAAGGGTCCCTACAATGAGCAGTTCTTC. The chain uses TRBV11-2 and TRBJ2-1; D is unresolved. V dropped 7 bases and J dropped 2 bases, with 12 bases sitting between them. The CDR3 is made up of 14 amino acids. In germline, CDR1 is SGHAT, CDR2 FQNNGV.

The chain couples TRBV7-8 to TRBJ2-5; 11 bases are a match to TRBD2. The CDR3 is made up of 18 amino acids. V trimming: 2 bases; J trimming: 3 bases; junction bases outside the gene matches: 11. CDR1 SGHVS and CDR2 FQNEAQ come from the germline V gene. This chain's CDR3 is CASSLRRGLAGPKETQYF. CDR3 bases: TGTGCCAGCAGCTTAAGGAGAGGACTAGCGGGTCCTAAAGAGACCCAGTACTTC. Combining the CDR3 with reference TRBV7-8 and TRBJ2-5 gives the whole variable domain GAGVSQSPRYKVAKRGQDVALRCDPISGHVSLFWYQQALGQGPEFLTYFQNEAQLDKSGLPSDRFFAERPEGSVSTLKIQRTQQEDSAVYLCASSLRRGLAGPKETQYFGPGTRLLVL.